The present T cell receptor beta chain was sequenced within a study of blood T cell repertoires in COVID-19. Whole-study context: Collection of acute and convalescent COVID-19 samples took place in the United States, Italy and Spain. T cells, B-cell-depleted T cells, or PBMCs supplied cDNA or gDNA.

CDR1 SEHNR and CDR2 FQNEAQ come from the germline V gene (reference sequence). Trimming cost V 5 bases and J 8 bases, with 15 bases left between them. This CDR3 region has 13 residues. Per the original data handling: Cell counts per sample came from amplifying reference gene primers. The protocol was immunoSEQ multiplex PCR, while the TCRdb copy is restricted to in-frame clones and leaves out a portion. The V and J calls and clone size come from that table; D and trimming were worked out from the DNA. The sample has tens of thousands of clones; 65% to 90% are singletons. Those enrolled in Seattle joined during active infection and were followed longitudinally afterward.

V gene TRBV7-9 combines with J gene TRBJ1-2, with D perhaps matching TRBD1 (6 bases). The origin of this receptor is a man over 45 with COVID-19, enrolled during active disease. The sample was peripheral blood. The CDR3 is CASSDGGPKGYTF. The CDR3 DNA sequence: TGTGCCAGCAGCGATGGGGGCCCGAAGGGCTACACCTTC. Drawing the rest from reference TRBV7-9 and TRBJ1-2, the complete variable domain is DTGVSQNPRHKITKRGQNVTFRCDPISEHNRLYWYRQTLGQGPEFLTYFQNEAQLEKSRLLSDRFSAERPKGSFSTLEIQRTEQGDSAMYLCASSDGGPKGYTFGSGTRLTVV.